This record concerns one T cell receptor beta chain sequence. Its specific antigen is unknown. No base-level quality is on record; no much larger clone is a single base apart. Other DNA sequences in the same sample also yield this CDR3. All of the isolated RNA was reverse transcribed with the High Capacity cDNA Reverse Transcription Kit, so expressed TCRB transcripts were sequenced. Deep immunoSEQ sequencing was applied to naive, central memory and regulatory T cell samples, giving an average of approximately 3.8 million total reads per sample. Sorted cells were lysed in RLT buffer and RNA was extracted with DNase-treated RNeasy Micro or Mini kits, depending on cell number. Each cell subset was processed on its own to prevent cross-contamination, while patient and healthy donor samples were processed together. Using the immunoSEQ multiplex PCR, TCRB sequences were amplified from cDNA into 87-bp fragments spanning the CDR3 region. Amplicons were sequenced on the Illumina HiSeq platform. Per the authors' processing: Synthetic template baselines were used to correct PCR bias computationally, reads within Hamming distance 2 were collapsed, and singletons that could not be merged were discarded. By aligning reads against IMGT, V, D and J genes, CDR3 length, and insertions or deletions at six rearrangement sites were assigned. Within each subset, clonotype counts were normalized to sorted cell number, and only after that were true diversity and Gini coefficients computed with the tcR R package. The overlap coefficient, calculated on TCRB nucleotide sequences, was used to measure repertoire sharing. Out-of-frame TCRB sequences from naive cells were analyzed as a proxy for the pre-selection repertoire. This is the immuneACCESS table as TCRdb keeps it, with only in-frame sequences that have V and J called. A part of the clones is gone; compared with another copy, unresolved V genes explain less than half, and the rest is unexplained. V and J calls and clone size are given by that table; D and trimming were obtained from the DNA. In all, the sample holds 600,000 or so clones, and around an eighth of those were seen once. The ten largest account for around 0.12% of the sample.

Each donor gave one peripheral blood draw, about 110 mL on average, collected into heparinised tubes. Using a panel that included CD45RO, CCR7, CD25, CD127, CD95 and CD27, naive, central memory, regulatory and stem cell-like memory CD4+ T cells were sorted on a BD FACSAria II. Every sorted population had a purity above 95%. PBMCs were isolated right away by Lymphoprep density gradient centrifugation and were stained directly, without culture. So that batch effects would be minimized, each experiment stained and sorted samples in pairs, pairing one healthy donor with one patient. The source of the sample is a study of beta chain features in type 1 diabetes (dated by TCRdb to between 2018 and 2020). About the investigation overall: Patients and healthy donors did not differ in mean age, gender distribution, total cell number or subset yield. A total of approximately 99,000,000 sorted cells were examined across all samples, and RNA yield correlated strongly with the number of cells per subset. In the study, recently diagnosed type 1 diabetes patients and matched healthy donors were compared on the TCRB repertoires of their sorted circulating CD4+ T cell subsets. Regulatory and stem cell-like memory subsets were isolated from only 8 patients and about 8 healthy donors, whereas naive and central memory subsets came from all 28 donors. Results and caveats for the whole study, not just this receptor: A moderate but significant shortening of TCRB CDR3 length was observed in type 1 diabetes patients in all four CD4+ subsets. Because small numbers of individuals were included in the HLA sub-analyses, any influence of HLA type on TCRB rearrangement was left unresolved. Shorter templates might have been favored by PCR, but patient and control samples were amplified and corrected together, so both groups would have been affected equally by any skew. At VDJ recombination sites, type 1 diabetes patients had fewer insertions and more deleted nucleotides, which implies abnormalities in thymic rearrangement. Naive, central memory and regulatory TCRB repertoires appeared to be more similar among patients than among healthy donors. Because cDNA was sequenced instead of genomic DNA, activated cells with high expression could be over-represented, although the groups did not differ in activation or CD3 levels.

From the cysteine up to the phenylalanine, the CDR3 has a length of 12 residues. Solely the CDR3 DNA is kept, with 36 bases framed from the first base. V is pared back by 0 bases and J by 6 bases, with 3 bases lying between the germline termini. Via the germline V gene, CDR1 is SGDLS and CDR2 YYNGEE. The sequencing sample was made of naive CD4+ T cells from blood. The sample's cell subset or site label is to be understood as: true naive CD4+ T cells. The TCR sequence derives from a man aged 25-45 years with type 1 diabetes. The chain uses TRBV9 and TRBJ2-2; a confident D gene designation cannot be given. The nucleotides are TGTGCCAGCAGCGTAGGGCCCGGGGAGCTGTTTTTT. This codes for CASSVGPGELFF.